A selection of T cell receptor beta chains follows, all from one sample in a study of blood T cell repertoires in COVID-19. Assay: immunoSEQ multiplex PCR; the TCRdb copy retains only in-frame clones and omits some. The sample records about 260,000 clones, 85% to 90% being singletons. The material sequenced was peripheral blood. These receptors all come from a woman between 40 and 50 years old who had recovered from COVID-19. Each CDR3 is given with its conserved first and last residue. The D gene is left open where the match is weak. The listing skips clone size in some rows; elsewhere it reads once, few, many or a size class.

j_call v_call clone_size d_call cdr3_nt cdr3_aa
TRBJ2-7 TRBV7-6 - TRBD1 TGTGCCAGCAGCCCCGACCCCGGGACAGAGACCTACGAGCAGTACTTC CASSPDPGTETYEQYF
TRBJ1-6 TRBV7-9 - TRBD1 TGTGCCAGCAGCGCGGACAGGCCCAATTCACCCCTCCACTTT CASSADRPNSPLHF
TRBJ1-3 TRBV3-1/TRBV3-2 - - TGTGCCAGCAGCCAAGATCTTGCAGGCGACGGAAACACCATATATTTT CASSQDLAGDGNTIYF
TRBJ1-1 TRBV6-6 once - TGTGCCAGCGTCGGATCTAATGGACGGGGCACTGAAGCTTTCTTT CASVGSNGRGTEAFF
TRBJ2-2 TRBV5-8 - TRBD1 TGTGCCAGCACCCAGAGGACAGGGGGACACGGGGAGCTGTTTTTT CASTQRTGGHGELFF
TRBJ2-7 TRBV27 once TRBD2 TGTGCCAGCAGACGACTAGCGGGGAGCCTATACGAGCAGTACTTC CASRRLAGSLYEQYF
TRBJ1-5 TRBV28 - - TGTGCCAGCAGTTTTGGCAGGGCCCGGCCCAGCAATCAGCCCCAGCATTTT CASSFGRARPSNQPQHF
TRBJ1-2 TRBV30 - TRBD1 TGTGCCTGGGACAGGGGTAACTATGGCTACACCTTC CAWDRGNYGYTF
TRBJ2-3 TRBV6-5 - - TGTGCCAGCAACCCAAGACATCTCACAGATACGCAGTATTTT CASNPRHLTDTQYF
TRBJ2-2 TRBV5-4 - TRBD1 TGTGCCAGCAGCTTCCCAGGGGGCCGTGGGGAGCTGTTTTTT CASSFPGGRGELFF
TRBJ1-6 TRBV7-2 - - TGTGCCAGCAGCTTAATGGGCAGCCCCGATTCACCCCTCCACTTT CASSLMGSPDSPLHF
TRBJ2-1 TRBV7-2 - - TGTGCCAGCAGCTTATGGGGGGGGGCCGACAATGAGCAGTTCTTC CASSLWGGADNEQFF
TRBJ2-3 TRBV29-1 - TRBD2 TGCAGCGGGAAAGCGGGGGGGCCAGATACGCAGTATTTT CSGKAGGPDTQYF
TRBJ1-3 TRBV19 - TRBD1 TGTGCCAGTAGGGACAGGGCGTCTGGAAACACCATATATTTT CASRDRASGNTIYF
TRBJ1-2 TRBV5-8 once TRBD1 TGTGCCAGCAGCTTTGGGACAGGGGGCGTCTATGGCTACACCTTC CASSFGTGGVYGYTF
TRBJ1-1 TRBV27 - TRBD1 TGTGCCAGCAGCCCCAGGGGGTGGTCTGAAGCTTTCTTT CASSPRGWSEAFF
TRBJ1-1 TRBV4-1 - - TGCGCCAGCAGCCAATTGCGCCTAATGGAGCGGGCTTTCTTT CASSQLRLMERAFF
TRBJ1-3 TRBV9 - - TGTGCCAGCAGCGTAGAGGTGACACCCCGCTCTGGAAACACCATATATTTT CASSVEVTPRSGNTIYF
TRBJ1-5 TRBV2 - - TGTGCCAGCAGTGCGTCAGGGCACAACAATCAGCCCCAGCATTTT CASSASGHNNQPQHF
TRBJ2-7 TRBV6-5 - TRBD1 TGTGCCAGCAGTAGACAGGGTGACTCCTACGAGCAGTACTTC CASSRQGDSYEQYF
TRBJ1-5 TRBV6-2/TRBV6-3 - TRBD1 TGTGCCACCAGTAGCGGACAGGGAGAAAATCAGCCCCAGCATTTT CATSSGQGENQPQHF
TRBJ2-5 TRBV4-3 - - TGCGCCAGCAGCCAAGACTTCCCTCGGCACTCGGGCGGGCCCCACCAAGAGACCCAGTACTTC CASSQDFPRHSGGPHQETQYF
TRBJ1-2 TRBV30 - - TGTGCCTGGAGTCCCCGCAGGGAAAGCGGCTACACCTTC CAWSPRRESGYTF
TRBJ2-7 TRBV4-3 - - TGCGCCAGCAGCCAAGCGACGGGGGTCCAGCAGTACTTC CASSQATGVQQYF
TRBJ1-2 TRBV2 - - TGTGCCAGCAGTGAAGACTACGACTATGGCTACACCTTC CASSEDYDYGYTF
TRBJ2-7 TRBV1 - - TGCACCAGCAGCCAAGACAGGGGGCCCTACATTTACGAGCAGTACTTC CTSSQDRGPYIYEQYF